This TCR delta chain is from a study of gamma-delta chains in newborns, infants, children. The wider study: Polyclonal expansion of innate γδ T cells after birth follows microbial exposure.

Looked up from germline, CDR1 is GEAIGNYY and CDR2 is EKD. The CDR3 covers 17 residues. Trimming removed 3 bases at V and 4 bases at J, with 20 bases between. TCRdb re-called clones from the reads via CATT. The sample has a few thousand delta-chain clones, 6.5% to 8.5% seen once. In regard to this clone: TCRdb's protein for this DNA is that of a much larger clone and differs from the translation at residue 7, likely a read error; the protein shown is the DNA translation.

The chain employs TRDV2 and TRDJ2; tentatively, D is TRDD3 (5 bases). The sample consisted of blood. The TCR was taken from a child who was a newborn, infant or young child, either healthy, febrile or measles-vaccinated (not recorded which). This CDR3 reads CACDSLPGAPPTAQLFF. The CDR3 DNA sequence: TGTGCCTGTGACTCACTACCGGGGGCTCCTCCGACAGCACAACTCTTCTTT.